This TCR beta chain originates from a study of T cell repertoires in cytomegalovirus infection. About the study: Through public TCR beta signatures, both CMV infection and matching HLA type were indicated. The study, taken as a whole, reports: Summed frequency of public TCR beta families distinguished CMV carriers with the relevant HLA. The study found HLA-C-restricted CMV-specific TCR beta clonotypes dominating the ex vivo response.

V gave up 5 bases and J gave up 6 bases, with 14 bases separating them. Looked up from germline, CDR1 is MNHNY and CDR2 is SVGAGI (reference sequence). CDR3 length: 14 amino acids. Each CDR3 protein is one row after TCRdb ran MiXCR on the reads. The table includes about 110,000 distinct CDR3 sequences, roughly a tenth detected once. This clonotype was picked up many times. The antigen is undetermined. V and J are TRBV6-6 and TRBJ1-5; D may be TRBD1 (6 bases). The sequencing input was PBMCs, sequenced either directly or after in vitro stimulation (not recorded which). This clonotype was obtained from a human donor in good health (CMV status not recorded). Some clones in this sample may be carry-over from other donors' samples. CDR3 protein: CASSRQEKGQPQHF. The CDR3 region has the DNA TGTGCCAGCAGTCGACAGGAAAAGGGTCAGCCCCAGCATTTT.